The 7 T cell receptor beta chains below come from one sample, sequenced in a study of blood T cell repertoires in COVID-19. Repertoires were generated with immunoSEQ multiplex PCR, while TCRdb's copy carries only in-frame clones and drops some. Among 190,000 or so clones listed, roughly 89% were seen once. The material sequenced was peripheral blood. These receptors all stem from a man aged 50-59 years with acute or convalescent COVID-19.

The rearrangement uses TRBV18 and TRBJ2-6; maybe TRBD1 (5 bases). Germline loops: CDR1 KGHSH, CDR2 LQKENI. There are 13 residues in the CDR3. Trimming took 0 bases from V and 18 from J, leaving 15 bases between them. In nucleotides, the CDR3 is TGTGCCAGCTCACCACCGGGCGTGGGGCCTCAGACTTTC. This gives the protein CASSPPGVGPQTF.

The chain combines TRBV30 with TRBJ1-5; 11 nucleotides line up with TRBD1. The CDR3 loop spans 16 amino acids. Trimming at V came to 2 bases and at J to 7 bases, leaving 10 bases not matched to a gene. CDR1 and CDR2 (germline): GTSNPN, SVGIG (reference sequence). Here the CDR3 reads CAWSRRGQGARQPQHF. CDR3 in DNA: TGTGCCTGGAGTAGACGCGGACAGGGGGCACGGCAGCCCCAGCATTTT. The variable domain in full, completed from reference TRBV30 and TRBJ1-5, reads SQTIHQWPATLVQPVGSPLSLECTVEGTSNPNLYWYRQAAGRGLQLLFYSVGIGQISSEVPQNLSASRPQDRQFILSSKKLLLSDSGFYLCAWSRRGQGARQPQHFGDGTRLSIL.

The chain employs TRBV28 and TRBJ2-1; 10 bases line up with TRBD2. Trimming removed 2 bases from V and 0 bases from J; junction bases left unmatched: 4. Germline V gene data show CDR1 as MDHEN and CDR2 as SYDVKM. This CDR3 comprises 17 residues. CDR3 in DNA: TGTGCCAGCAGTTTAGGCCTAGCGGGAGTCTCCTACAATGAGCAGTTCTTC. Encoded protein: CASSLGLAGVSYNEQFF.

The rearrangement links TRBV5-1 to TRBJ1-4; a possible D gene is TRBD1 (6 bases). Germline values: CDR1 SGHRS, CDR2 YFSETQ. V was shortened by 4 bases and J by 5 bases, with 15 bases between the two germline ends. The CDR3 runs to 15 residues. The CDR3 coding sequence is TGCGCCAGCAGCCCGTTAGGACAGCAAAATGAAAAACTGTTTTTT. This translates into CASSPLGQQNEKLFF.

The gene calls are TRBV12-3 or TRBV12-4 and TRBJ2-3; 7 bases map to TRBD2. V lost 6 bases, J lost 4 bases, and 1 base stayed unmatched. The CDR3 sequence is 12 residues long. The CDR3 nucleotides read TGTGCCAGCAGGGGGGGGGCAGATACGCAGTATTTT. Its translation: CASRGGADTQYF.

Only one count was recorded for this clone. The CDR3 sequence is CASSLGGIYGYTF. Written as DNA, the CDR3 is TGTGCCAGCAGTTTGGGGGGGATCTATGGCTACACCTTC. The V gene is TRBV12-3 or TRBV12-4, the J gene TRBJ1-2; D is possibly TRBD1 (5 bases). Trimming cost V 3 bases and J 4 bases, with 9 bases left between them. CDR3 length: 13 residues.

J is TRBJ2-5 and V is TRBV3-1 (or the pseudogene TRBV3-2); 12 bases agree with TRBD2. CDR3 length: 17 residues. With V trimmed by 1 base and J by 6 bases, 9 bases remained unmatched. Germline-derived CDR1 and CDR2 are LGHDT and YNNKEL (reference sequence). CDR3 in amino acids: CASSQGIPSGGAKTQYF. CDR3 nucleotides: TGTGCCAGCAGCCAAGGGATTCCTAGCGGGGGGGCGAAGACCCAGTACTTC.